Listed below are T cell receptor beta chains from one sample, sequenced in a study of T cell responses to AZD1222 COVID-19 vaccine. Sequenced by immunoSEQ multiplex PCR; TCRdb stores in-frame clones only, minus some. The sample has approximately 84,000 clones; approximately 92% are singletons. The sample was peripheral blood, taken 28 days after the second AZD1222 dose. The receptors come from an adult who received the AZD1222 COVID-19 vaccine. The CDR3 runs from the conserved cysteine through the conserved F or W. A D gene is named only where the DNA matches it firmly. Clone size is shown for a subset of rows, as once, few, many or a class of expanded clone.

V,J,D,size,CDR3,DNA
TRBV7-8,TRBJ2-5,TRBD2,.,CASSLGLSSGVQETQYF,TGTGCCAGCAGCTTAGGCCTGTCTAGCGGGGTACAAGAGACCCAGTACTTC
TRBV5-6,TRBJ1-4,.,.,CASSLADRQNEKLFF,TGTGCCAGCAGCTTGGCTGACAGGCAGAATGAAAAACTGTTTTTT
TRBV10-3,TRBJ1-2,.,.,CAITSEISVPGGYTF,TGTGCCATCACCTCTGAGATCTCTGTCCCCGGTGGCTACACCTTC
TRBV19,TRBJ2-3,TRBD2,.,CASSIGWGLAGEQGTDTQYF,TGTGCCAGTAGTATAGGGTGGGGACTAGCGGGAGAGCAAGGAACAGATACGCAGTATTTT
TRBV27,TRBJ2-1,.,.,CASTSRELSSNEQFF,TGTGCCAGCACATCAAGGGAGCTATCCTCCAATGAGCAGTTCTTC
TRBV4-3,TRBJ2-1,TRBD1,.,CASSQEGGRYNEQFF,TGCGCCAGCAGCCAAGAAGGGGGCCGCTACAATGAGCAGTTCTTC
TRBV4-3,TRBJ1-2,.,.,CASSQKSWLDGYTF,TGCGCCAGCAGCCAAAAGTCGTGGCTGGATGGCTACACCTTC
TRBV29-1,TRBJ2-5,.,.,CSVRRTAKETQYF,TGCAGCGTCCGAAGAACGGCTAAAGAGACCCAGTACTTC
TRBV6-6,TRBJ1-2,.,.,CASSKRTDDYTF,TGTGCCAGCAGTAAACGGACGGATGATTACACCTTC
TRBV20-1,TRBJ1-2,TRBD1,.,CGIQGAFTF,TGCGGTATACAGGGGGCTTTCACCTTC
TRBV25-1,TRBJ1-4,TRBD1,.,CASSSGTGREKLFF,TGTGCCAGCAGCTCCGGGACAGGGCGGGAAAAACTGTTTTTT
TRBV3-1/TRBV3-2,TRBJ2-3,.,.,CASRLGTDTQYF,TGTGCCAGCAGGCTGGGGACAGATACGCAGTATTTT
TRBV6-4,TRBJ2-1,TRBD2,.,CASSDGAGDHNEQFF,TGTGCCAGCAGTGATGGGGCGGGAGATCACAATGAGCAGTTCTTC
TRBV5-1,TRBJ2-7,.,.,CASRETADSYEQYF,TGCGCCAGCAGAGAAACAGCGGACTCCTACGAGCAGTACTTC
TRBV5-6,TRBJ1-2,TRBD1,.,CASSLMGQGPMGNYGYTF,TGTGCCAGCAGCTTGATGGGACAGGGGCCTATGGGGAACTATGGCTACACCTTC
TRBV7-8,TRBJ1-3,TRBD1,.,CASSKNRGSSGNTIYF,TGTGCCAGCAGCAAAAACAGGGGGAGCTCTGGAAACACCATATATTTT
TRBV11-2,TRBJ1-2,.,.,CASSSSGVPDYGYTF,TGTGCCAGCAGCTCCTCAGGGGTCCCAGACTATGGCTACACCTTC
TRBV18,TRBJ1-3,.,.,CASSPPLGGSGNTIYF,TGTGCCAGCTCACCACCTTTAGGGGGCTCTGGAAACACCATATATTTT
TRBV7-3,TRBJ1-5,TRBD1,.,CASSYGQGANQPQHF,TGTGCCAGCAGCTACGGACAGGGGGCTAATCAGCCCCAGCATTTT
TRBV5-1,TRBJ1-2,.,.,CASSLSSGINYGYTF,TGCGCCAGCAGCTTGTCTTCGGGGATTAACTATGGCTACACCTTC
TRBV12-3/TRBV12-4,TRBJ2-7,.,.,CASSFGRAHEQYF,TGTGCCAGCAGTTTCGGCAGAGCCCACGAGCAGTACTTC
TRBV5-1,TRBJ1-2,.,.,CASSLLQGSNYGYTF,TGCGCCAGCAGCTTGTTGCAGGGCAGTAACTATGGCTACACCTTC
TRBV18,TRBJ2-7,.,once,CASSLGQGGIYEQYF,TGTGCCAGCTCACTCGGACAGGGAGGGATCTACGAGCAGTACTTC
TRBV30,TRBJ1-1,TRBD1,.,CAWSVRRGLSEAFF,TGTGCCTGGAGTGTACGCAGGGGGCTCTCTGAAGCTTTCTTT
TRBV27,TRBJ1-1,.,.,CASTPGTGTEAFF,TGTGCCAGCACCCCGGGAACAGGGACTGAAGCTTTCTTT
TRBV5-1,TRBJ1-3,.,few,CASSFLPSSGNTIYF,TGCGCCAGCAGCTTCCTCCCCAGCTCTGGAAACACCATATATTTT
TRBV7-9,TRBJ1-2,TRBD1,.,CASSLQGAEGYTF,TGTGCCAGCAGCTTACAGGGGGCGGAGGGCTACACCTTC
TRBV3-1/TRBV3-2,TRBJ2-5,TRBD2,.,CASSHWTSSETQYF,TGTGCCAGCAGCCATTGGACTAGCAGCGAGACCCAGTACTTC
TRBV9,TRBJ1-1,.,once,CASSPPTDYTEAFF,TGTGCCAGCAGCCCCCCGACAGATTACACTGAAGCTTTCTTT
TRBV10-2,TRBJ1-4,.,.,CASSESGSSNEKLFF,TGCGCCAGCAGTGAGTCAGGATCTTCTAATGAAAAACTGTTTTTT